This T cell receptor beta chain was found in a study of identical twins (TCRdb year 2016). With regard to the full study: TCR alpha and beta repertoires from monozygotic twins, unrelated adults of various ages and cord blood were deep-sequenced to test whether fetal clonotypes persist. To rule out contamination, the twin experiments were replicated at different times with different library preparation protocols. The paper as a whole reports these results and caveats: A weaker excess of twin sharing was found in beta out-of-frame sequences because the signal-to-noise ratio was lowered by fewer shared sequences. Abundant cord blood beta clonotypes carried fewer insertions; young adult naive repertoires showed a weaker similar trend, while memory repertoires showed none. Compared with coincidental sharing between unrelated individuals, an excess of low generation-probability sequences was observed among out-of-frame TCR alpha sequences shared between twins. Conclusions relied on cross-sectional statistical analysis, since the same donors could not be followed over many years. Invariant T cells such as MAIT and iNKT could partly confound zero-insertion analyses, although diverse VJ usage argued against such confounding for most clonotypes. Out-of-frame TCR alpha sharing in monozygotic twins was systematically underestimated by recombination models, whereas sharing between unrelated individuals was in agreement with the recombination models.

All donors were healthy Caucasians. Three pairs of female monozygotic twins, all aged 18 to 29 years, made up the twin cohort. The RNA used for TCR libraries was isolated from peripheral blood mononuclear cells. About this clonotype: The target of this receptor is not known. The input lacks base qualities; no much larger clone sits a single base away.

Receptor libraries were prepared by 5' RACE. Sequencer: Illumina HiSeq 2000. A universal primer binding site was added through template switching, and the final cDNA carried a unique molecular identifier so that TCR cDNA molecules could be counted accurately. Specific primers in the conserved constant-segment region were used to synthesize first-strand cDNA for TCR alpha and beta chains. To control for contamination, every cDNA library was double barcoded, receiving both a SMART-Mk sample barcode and Illumina barcodes. TruSeq adapter sequences along with Illumina sample barcodes were introduced in two successive PCR steps. The Illumina HiSeq platform was used with custom primers to sequence TCR alpha and beta cDNA libraries. The study's processing was this. Raw reads were processed with MiGEC to extract unique molecular identifiers, and MiXCR was used to determine CDR3 positions. Recombination models were inferred per individual with the repgenHMM and IGoR tools using an EM algorithm. The analysis of shared clonotypes was done with the tcR package in R, with sharing normalized by the product of cloneset sizes. Out-of-frame nonproductive sequences were analyzed to study raw recombination free of thymic and clonal selection effects. The raw public data were reprocessed by TCRdb itself: fastp quality trimming at Q25, MiXCR clonotype calling, in-frame beta chains only. Entries are consolidated by CDR3 protein sequence, retaining the most common genes and DNA. These V and J calls rely on TCRdb rather than the paper's analysis. A total of approximately 630,000 distinct CDR3 sequences appear in this sample, around 7.5% of them only once. The ten most abundant clones make up around 1.6% of the sample.

The germline V gene (reference sequence) gives CDR1 as SEHNR and CDR2 as FQNEAQ. Cut back by 1 base and 3 bases, the V and J ends lie 12 bases apart. Reading from cysteine to phenylalanine, the CDR3 counts 15 amino acids. Only the CDR3 DNA is retained, 45 bases long and in frame from the first base. The sample was also linked to a second study, of yellow fever vaccine responses in identical twins. The second study reports: The authors reported that the T cell response to vaccination in identical twins appeared partly convergent and partly personalized. In the study, vaccine-responding T cell clones were precisely tracked in identical twins.

Recombination linked TRBV7-9 to TRBJ1-2, with TRBD1 as a weak D call on 6 bases. The material sequenced was PBMCs. The TCR sequence derives from a woman under 30 in good health. The DNA reads as follows: TGTGCCAGCAGCTTAGGACCGGGGGCTTACTATGGCTACACCTTC. It codes for CASSLGPGAYYGYTF.